The source of this TCR beta chain is a study of CD8 T cells in ankylosing spondylitis. Germline CDR1 SQVTM, CDR2 ANQGSEA. The CDR3 runs to 14 residues. V trimming: 1 base; J trimming: 4 bases; junction bases outside the gene matches: 6. TCRdb fed the 5' RACE reads into MiXCR, producing one record per CDR3 protein. The sample gives more than 150,000 distinct CDR3 sequences, roughly 18% of which show up once; roughly 4.5% is in the top ten. This TCR was sampled from a male donor aged 10 to 30 with ankylosing spondylitis or in good health (not recorded which). The specimen sequenced was blood, either unsorted or a sorted T cell fraction (not recorded which). The V gene is TRBV29-1, the J gene TRBJ2-5; 7 bases agree with TRBD1. The CDR3 DNA is TGCAGCGTTGAAGCGTTGACAGGGCCAGAGACCCAGTACTTC. Translation gives CSVEALTGPETQYF.